Following are 7 T cell receptor beta chains from one sample sequenced in a study of T-cell memory formation after mild COVID-19. TCRdb reprocessed the 5' RACE reads with MiXCR, giving one entry per CDR3 protein. Among about 290,000 distinct CDR3 sequences listed, approximately 16% were seen once. Sequencing used PBMCs or a T cell subset sorted from them (not recorded which). The receptor set was obtained from a young man who had mild COVID-19 (a few samples of this study predate the infection). Cell type and time point are not known.

The chain has TRBV12-3 or TRBV12-4 and TRBJ2-5, with TRBD2 identical over 9 bases. V dropped 6 bases and J dropped 4; count of bases not matched to a gene: 6. CDR3 length equals 14 residues. CDR3 nucleotide sequence: TGTGCCAGCAGGGTCTCAGCGGGGGGAGAGACCCAGTACTTC. It yields the protein CASRVSAGGETQYF.

This clonotype was seen a handful of times. This chain uses TRBV3-1 with TRBJ1-5; D unclear. CDR1 is LGHDT, CDR2 YNNKEL, per germline (reference sequence). This CDR3 has 15 amino acids. V lost 0 bases to trimming and J lost 1 base, with 7 bases between them. This chain's CDR3 is CASSQDGSSNQPQHF. The DNA for the CDR3 is TGTGCCAGCAGCCAAGATGGGTCCAGCAATCAGCCCCAGCATTTT. The variable domain in full, completed from reference TRBV3-1 and TRBJ1-5, reads DTAVSQTPKYLVTQMGNDKSIKCEQNLGHDTMYWYKQDSKKFLKIMFSYNNKELIINETVPNRFSPKSPDKAHLNLHINSLELGDSAVYFCASSQDGSSNQPQHFGDGTRLSIL.

V gene TRBV29-1 combines with J gene TRBJ2-1, with 11 positions matching TRBD2. Germline V gene sequence: CDR1 SQVTM, CDR2 ANQGSEA. The CDR3 runs to 14 residues. With V trimmed by 4 bases and J by 6 bases, 5 bases remained unmatched. The chain's CDR3 is CSVVRLAGFNEQFF. DNA of the CDR3: TGCAGCGTTGTAAGACTAGCGGGGTTCAATGAGCAGTTCTTC.

This clonotype was observed a few times. The CDR3 coding sequence is TGCGCCAGCAGCCAGCAGGGACCCTATGGCTACACCTTC. Residues: CASSQQGPYGYTF. The V and J genes are TRBV4-3 and TRBJ1-2, with a tentative D call TRBD1 (5 bases). Trimming cost V 3 bases and J 4 bases, with 9 bases left between them. The CDR3 length is 13 residues. Per the germline V gene, CDR1 is LGHNA and CDR2 is YSLEER.

The genes are TRBV7-8 and TRBJ1-5; possible D gene TRBD1, 6 bases. Trimming took 1 base from V and 1 from J, leaving 11 bases between them. This CDR3 is 16 amino acids long. Germline V CDR1 and CDR2: SGHVS, FQNEAQ. CDR3 sequence (DNA): TGTGCCAGCAGCTTAGATTGGGGGGCAAGCAATCAGCCCCAGCATTTT. Its translation is CASSLDWGASNQPQHF. Variable domain in full (rest from reference TRBV7-8 and TRBJ1-5): GAGVSQSPRYKVAKRGQDVALRCDPISGHVSLFWYQQALGQGPEFLTYFQNEAQLDKSGLPSDRFFAERPEGSVSTLKIQRTQQEDSAVYLCASSLDWGASNQPQHFGDGTRLSIL.

V gene TRBV15 combines with J gene TRBJ1-1, with D perhaps TRBD1 (6 bases). Trimming took 0 bases from V and 11 from J, leaving 13 bases between them. Per germline, CDR1 LNHNV and CDR2 YYDKDF (reference sequence). The CDR3 is 13 residues long. CDR3 coding DNA: TGTGCCACCAGCAGAGATGAACTGCAGGGGGCTTTCTTT. This sequence encodes CATSRDELQGAFF.

The CDR3 is CASKGQGTPQHF. The CDR3 bases are TGCGCCAGCAAGGGACAGGGCACTCCCCAGCATTTT. V and J are TRBV10-2 and TRBJ1-5; TRBD1 matches at 9 bases. The CDR3 has 12 residues. Trimming at V came to 7 bases and at J to 10 bases, leaving 5 bases not matched to a gene. The germline V gene encodes CDR1 WSHSY and CDR2 SAAADI.